The 23 T cell receptor beta chains in this list originate from one sample, sequenced in a study of CD4 T cells in relation to SARS-CoV-2 and coronaviruses (dated by TCRdb to about 2021). CD4+ T cells from unexposed donors were collected before the COVID-19 pandemic (2011-2018). After less than eleven days of culture, CD4+ T cells were isolated with the EasySep CD4+ T cell isolation kit. These receptors are not linked to any known antigen. Library preparation employed the immunoSEQ multiplex PCR assay. TCRdb carries this immuneACCESS record with in-frame sequences only. Its versions omit some clonotypes, under half of them owing to an unresolved V gene in the studies checked, with the rest unexplained. Counted in this sample were under 30,000 clones; 72% of them appeared once. Roughly an eighth of the sample rests with the top ten. The sequencing input was CD4+ T cells from PBMCs, cultured in vitro. These receptors were collected from a human donor in good health.

The chain carries TRBV9 and TRBJ1-2; D remains unclear. Between the trimmed V and J ends, which lost 4 bases and 7 bases, there was a span of 14 bases. The CDR3 is 13 residues long. Germline CDR1 SGDLS, CDR2 YYNGEE. CDR3 sequence (DNA): TGTGCCAGCAGCTCATCCCCTGAGGTTGGCTACACCTTC. Its protein is CASSSSPEVGYTF.

V usage is TRBV28 and J usage is TRBJ1-3; D is possibly TRBD1 (6 bases). The V end was cut by 8 bases, the J end by 0 bases, with 17 bases between. The germline CDR1 and CDR2 sequences are MDHEN and SYDVKM. The CDR3 covers 16 residues. In DNA form, the CDR3 reads TGTGCCAGCCGGGGGCACCAGGGGTACTCTGGAAACACCATATATTTT. Amino acids: CASRGHQGYSGNTIYF.

The J gene is TRBJ2-7, the V gene TRBV5-1, with D perhaps given as TRBD1 or TRBD2 (6 bases each). Germline lookup yields CDR1 SGHRS and CDR2 YFSETQ. V was trimmed by 6 bases and J by 0 bases, leaving 16 bases between them. The CDR3 runs to 15 residues. The CDR3 DNA reads as TGCGCCAGCACCCCCCGAGGAGGGGGCTCCTACGAGCAGTACTTC. This codes for CASTPRGGGSYEQYF. Full variable domain (missing parts from reference TRBV5-1 and TRBJ2-7): KAGVTQTPRYLIKTRGQQVTLSCSPISGHRSVSWYQQTPGQGLQFLFEYFSETQRNKGNFPGRFSGRQFSNSRSEMNVSTLELGDSALYLCASTPRGGGSYEQYFGPGTRLTVT.

This clone has only one observation. The chain uses TRBV6-6 and TRBJ2-1; 13 positions match TRBD2. The V segment lost 5 bases and the J segment 8 bases; nucleotides outside the gene matches: 9. Germline V gene data show CDR1 as MNHNY and CDR2 as SVGAGI (reference sequence). The CDR3 loop spans 16 amino acids. The CDR3 sequence: CASSKQLAGGADEQFF. CDR3 coding DNA: TGTGCCAGCAGTAAACAACTAGCGGGGGGGGCGGATGAGCAGTTCTTC.

The rearrangement joins TRBV28 to TRBJ2-3; 8 nucleotides match TRBD2. The J segment lost 2 bases and the V segment lost 4 bases, leaving 5 bases of the junction unmatched. The germline V gene encodes CDR1 MDHEN and CDR2 SYDVKM. CDR3 length: 15 residues. This chain's CDR3 is CASSSPAGDTDTQYF. CDR3 nucleotide sequence: TGTGCCAGCAGTTCACCAGCGGGGGACACAGATACGCAGTATTTT.

This clone appeared a few times. V is TRBV2 and J is TRBJ1-2; 12 bases are shared with TRBD1. The V and J ends lost 6 bases and 7 bases, in that order; junction bases with no gene match: 9. The germline CDR1 and CDR2 sequences are SNHLY and FYNNEI. CDR3 length equals 15 residues. This chain's CDR3 is CASRNGGTGGFGYTF. CDR3 in DNA: TGTGCCAGCAGAAATGGCGGGACAGGGGGCTTTGGCTACACCTTC.

The V gene is TRBV25-1, the J gene TRBJ2-3; D may be TRBD2 (6 bases). The CDR3 has 13 amino acids. Germline V gene data show CDR1 as MGHDK and CDR2 as SYGVNS. V was clipped by 11 bases and J by 2 bases, with 14 bases between them. DNA of the CDR3: TGTGCCTGCGGGGACCTTAACACAGATACGCAGTATTTT. Its protein is CACGDLNTDTQYF.

The V call is TRBV9, the J call TRBJ2-1, with 8 positions matching TRBD2. CDR1 is SGDLS, CDR2 YYNGEE, per germline. The V segment lost 0 bases and the J segment 6 bases; nucleotides outside the gene matches: 11. This CDR3 is 17 amino acids long. Here the CDR3 DNA reads TGTGCCAGCAGCGTAGCTCCCCACGGACTAGCTGGCAATGAGCAGTTCTTC. Its protein product is CASSVAPHGLAGNEQFF.

The J gene is TRBJ2-3, the V gene TRBV10-3, with 12 bases identical to TRBD2. Germline V gene lookup returns CDR1 ENHRY and CDR2 SYGVKD. The junction had 6 bases not matched to a gene; V was cut back by 4 bases and J by 4 bases. The CDR3 is made up of 16 amino acids. The chain's CDR3 is CAISGPSGGASDTQYF. CDR3 nucleotide sequence: TGTGCCATCAGTGGACCTAGCGGGGGGGCTTCAGATACGCAGTATTTT.

The chain links TRBV14 to TRBJ2-7, with 14 positions matching TRBD2. The CDR3 is 21 residues long. The V gene end was trimmed by 0 bases and the J gene end by 0 bases; junction bases not matched to a gene: 13. Germline CDR1 and CDR2: SGHDN and FVKESK. This CDR3 reads CASSQDPPGLAGVGHSYEQYF. CDR3 coding DNA: TGTGCCAGCAGCCAAGACCCTCCGGGACTAGCGGGAGTGGGCCACTCCTACGAGCAGTACTTC. Complete variable domain (other parts from reference TRBV14 and TRBJ2-7): EAGVTQFPSHSVIEKGQTVTLRCDPISGHDNLYWYRRVMGKEIKFLLHFVKESKQDESGMPNNRFLAERTGGTYSTLKVQPAELEDSGVYFCASSQDPPGLAGVGHSYEQYFGPGTRLTVT.

The chain has TRBV19 and TRBJ1-2, with no clear D. CDR3 length: 12 amino acids. In germline, CDR1 is LNHDA, CDR2 SQIVND (reference sequence). Trimming left V 3 bases short and J 2 bases short, with 4 bases between. This CDR3 reads CASSMVNYGYTF. The CDR3 nucleotides read TGTGCCAGTAGTATGGTCAACTATGGCTACACCTTC.

In DNA form, the CDR3 reads TGTGCCAGCAGCGAAAGACTAGCGGGTCGCACAGATACGCAGTATTTT. Protein: CASSERLAGRTDTQYF. This sequence joins TRBV7-9 and TRBJ2-3, with 10 positions matching TRBD2. Losses at the gene ends were 5 bases for V and 1 base for J; bases not matched to a gene: 6. The CDR3 covers 16 residues. Germline lookup yields CDR1 SEHNR and CDR2 FQNEAQ (reference sequence).

The chain couples TRBV7-9 to TRBJ1-2; 8 bases are shared with TRBD1. The CDR3 loop spans 16 amino acids. The trim removed 5 bases at V and 0 bases at J, leaving 8 bases unmatched. CDR1 SEHNR and CDR2 FQNEAQ come from the germline V gene (reference sequence). CDR3 sequence (DNA): TGTGCCAGCAGCGAAGGGACAGGAGAGACTAACTATGGCTACACCTTC. Its protein is CASSEGTGETNYGYTF.

The rearrangement uses TRBV18 and TRBJ2-1; 10 bases align to TRBD2. This CDR3 has 16 residues. Looked up from germline, CDR1 is KGHSH and CDR2 is LQKENI. With V trimmed by 3 bases and J by 7 bases, 9 bases remained unmatched. DNA of the CDR3: TGTGCCAGCTCACCTCAGAGCGGGGGGGCCGGTAATGAGCAGTTCTTC. Protein sequence: CASSPQSGGAGNEQFF.

The V and J genes are TRBV7-9 and TRBJ2-1, with 7 positions matching TRBD2. There are 18 residues in the CDR3. The ends lost 5 bases at V and 4 bases at J; junction bases unmatched: 17. Germline values: CDR1 SEHNR, CDR2 FQNEAQ (reference sequence). CDR3 bases: TGTGCCAGCAGCCCAGCAATAGGGAGGGCGGTCCAATACAATGAGCAGTTCTTC. Protein product: CASSPAIGRAVQYNEQFF.

The V gene is TRBV7-9, the J gene TRBJ2-3; 14 bases are shared with TRBD2. The CDR3 extends over 18 amino acids. Germline-derived CDR1 and CDR2 are SEHNR and FQNEAQ (reference sequence). J lost 4 bases, V lost 1 base, and 7 bases had no gene match. CDR3 sequence reads: CASSLGRRLAGGPDTQYF. The CDR3 nucleotides read TGTGCCAGCAGCTTAGGTCGGAGACTAGCGGGGGGGCCAGATACGCAGTATTTT. The full variable domain, rest sourced from reference TRBV7-9 and TRBJ2-3, is DTGVSQNPRHKITKRGQNVTFRCDPISEHNRLYWYRQTLGQGPEFLTYFQNEAQLEKSRLLSDRFSAERPKGSFSTLEIQRTEQGDSAMYLCASSLGRRLAGGPDTQYFGPGTRLTVL.

There are a few counts of this clone. The rearrangement uses TRBV3-1 (or the pseudogene TRBV3-2) and TRBJ2-2; possibly TRBD2 for D (5 bases). This CDR3 has 16 amino acids. Per the germline V gene, CDR1 is LGHDT and CDR2 is YNNKEL (reference sequence). Trimming took off 0 bases at V and 6 bases at J, with 14 bases between the two ends. The CDR3 loop is CASSQEDFYFAGELFF. CDR3 coding DNA: TGTGCCAGCAGCCAAGAGGACTTTTATTTCGCCGGGGAGCTGTTTTTT.

This clone has a single count. This chain joins TRBV29-1 and TRBJ1-3; D is unresolved. V gave up 0 bases and J gave up 2 bases, with 11 bases separating them. In germline, CDR1 is SQVTM, CDR2 ANQGSEA. The CDR3 contains 15 residues. The CDR3, as DNA: TGCAGCGTTGAAGAAGTAAGAGGAGCTGGAAACACCATATATTTT. Protein product: CSVEEVRGAGNTIYF.

The V and J genes are TRBV4-3 and TRBJ1-2; D might be TRBD1 (5 bases). The CDR3 is made up of 16 amino acids. The germline V and J ends were trimmed by 6 bases and 3 bases, with 20 bases remaining between them. Germline V gene data show CDR1 as LGHNA and CDR2 as YSLEER. This chain's CDR3 is CASSPRSGGGHYGYTF. CDR3 nucleotides: TGCGCCAGCAGTCCAAGGAGTGGGGGGGGACACTATGGCTACACCTTC.

This clone was seen a handful of times. V gene TRBV24-1 combines with J gene TRBJ2-3, with TRBD2 matching 9 bases. Germline CDR1 is KGHDR and CDR2 is SFDVKD. The CDR3 extends over 17 amino acids. The trim removed 0 bases at V and 3 bases at J, leaving 6 bases unmatched. The CDR3 protein is CATSDLVGGGATDTQYF. CDR3 in DNA: TGTGCCACCAGTGATTTGGTCGGCGGGGGGGCAACAGATACGCAGTATTTT.

This clone was detected once. The V and J genes are TRBV5-5 and TRBJ2-5, with D possibly TRBD1 on 5 matching bases. Trimming removed 7 bases at V and 1 base at J, with 14 bases between. CDR3 length: 14 amino acids. CDR1 and CDR2 (germline): SGHKS, YYEKEE (reference sequence). The CDR3 nucleotides read TGTGCCAGCCTGTTACTTACAGGCCAAGAGACCCAGTACTTC. It yields the protein CASLLLTGQETQYF. Complete variable domain (other parts from reference TRBV5-5 and TRBJ2-5): DAGVTQSPTHLIKTRGQQVTLRCSPISGHKSVSWYQQVLGQGPQFIFQYYEKEERGRGNFPDRFSARQFPNYSSELNVNALLLGDSALYLCASLLLTGQETQYFGPGTRLLVL.

This clone was detected only a few times. V usage is TRBV11-2 and J usage is TRBJ1-5, with D possibly matching TRBD1 (5 bases). V was clipped by 5 bases and J by 5 bases, with 13 bases between them. Germline CDR1 SGHAT, CDR2 FQNNGV. This CDR3 is built from 14 residues. The CDR3 nucleotides are TGTGCCAGCAGCCAAGGGACGTTCGATCAGCCCCAGCATTTT. This gives the protein CASSQGTFDQPQHF.

This chain uses TRBV4-2 with TRBJ2-7, with 10 nucleotides matching TRBD1. Germline assignment: CDR1 LGHNA and CDR2 YNFKEQ. Trimming removed 0 bases from V and 5 bases from J; junction bases left unmatched: 10. The CDR3 spans 17 residues. The CDR3 bases are TGTGCCAGCAGCCAAGATAGGATTGGGACAGGGGACCACGAGCAGTACTTC. This sequence encodes CASSQDRIGTGDHEQYF.